The clone carrying this T cell receptor beta chain occurred once. In the study's own analysis: Estimation of nucleated cell counts relied on the amplification of reference gene primers. The protocol was immunoSEQ multiplex PCR, while the TCRdb copy is restricted to in-frame clones and leaves out a portion. V, J and clone size reflect that table, while D and trimming were determined from the DNA. Of over 95,000 clones in the sample, around 83% are singletons; the top ten hold about 3.4%. This entry comes from a study of blood T cell repertoires in COVID-19. Overall study context: COVID-19 samples, acute and convalescent, were from the United States, Italy and Spain. In each case, the material was cDNA or gDNA derived from T cells, B-cell-depleted T cells, or PBMCs.

The specimen sequenced was peripheral blood. The receptor was isolated from a middle-aged man with acute or convalescent COVID-19.

DNA of the CDR3: TGTGCCAGCAACGGACAGCCGACTAGCGGAAGCACAGATACGCAGTATTTT. It encodes CASNGQPTSGSTDTQYF. The chain has TRBV7-9 and TRBJ2-3; TRBD2 agrees at 9 bases. Per germline, CDR1 SEHNR and CDR2 FQNEAQ (reference sequence). This CDR3 has 17 amino acids. V trimming: 7 bases; J trimming: 0 bases; junction bases outside the gene matches: 11.